This T cell receptor (beta chain) was obtained from a study of blood T cell repertoires in COVID-19. The overall study: Samples representing acute and convalescent COVID-19 were sourced from the United States, Italy and Spain. Nucleic acid was either cDNA or gDNA, and it came from T cells, B-cell-depleted T cells, or PBMCs.

Trimming removed 4 bases at V and 0 bases at J, with 12 bases between. The CDR3 spans 15 residues. Germline lookup yields CDR1 SGHTA and CDR2 FQGNSA. Libraries were prepared by immunoSEQ multiplex PCR; TCRdb keeps only in-frame clonotypes and omits some of them. Of about 190,000 clones listed, roughly nine tenths are singletons. The rearrangement uses TRBV7-2 and TRBJ1-2; possibly TRBD1 for D (6 bases). The sequence was obtained from a young man with acute or convalescent COVID-19. The sequencing sample was made of peripheral blood. The DNA for the CDR3 is TGTGCCAGCAGCTCATCAGGACAGCCTAACTATGGCTACACCTTC. Protein product: CASSSSGQPNYGYTF. The variable domain in full, completed from reference TRBV7-2 and TRBJ1-2, reads GAGVSQSPSNKVTEKGKDVELRCDPISGHTALYWYRQSLGQGLEFLIYFQGNSAPDKSGLPSDRFSAERTGGSVSTLTIQRTQQEDSAVYLCASSSSGQPNYGYTFGSGTRLTVV.